This T cell receptor (beta chain) was recorded in a study of T cells in women clearing cervical HPV infection. As for this clone: Coverage ceases 3 residues before the CDR3 finishes, and the germline J gene fills in the end.

CDR3 size: 19 residues. CDR1 and CDR2 (germline): LNHDA, SQIVND (reference sequence). Some clones are missing from TCRdb's copy, which holds only in-frame ones; the method was immunoSEQ multiplex PCR. Its table records about 46,000 clones. This TCR was sampled from a woman between 18 and 70 years old with a cervical HPV16 infection that either progressed to CIN3+ or cleared (not recorded which). Sequenced input: blood buffy coat. The chain couples TRBV19 to TRBJ2-2, with TRBD2 identical over 12 bases. The CDR3 bases that were read are TGTGCCAGTAGTTCCCGACTAGCGGGGGCCTCTAAGTGGGCCAACGTG. Its translation is CASSSRLAGASKWANV. The entire CDR3 protein reads CASSSRLAGASKWANVLFF.